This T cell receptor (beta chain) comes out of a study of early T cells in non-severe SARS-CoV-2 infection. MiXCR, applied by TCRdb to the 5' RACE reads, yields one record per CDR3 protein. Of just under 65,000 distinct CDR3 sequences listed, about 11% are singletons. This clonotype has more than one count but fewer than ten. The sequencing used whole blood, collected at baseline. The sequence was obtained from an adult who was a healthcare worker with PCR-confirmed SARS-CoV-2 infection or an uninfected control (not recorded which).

The CDR3 region has the DNA TGTGCCAGCAGTGTAGGGCAGAACACTGAAGCTTTCTTT. Amino acids: CASSVGQNTEAFF. The chain links TRBV6-4 to TRBJ1-1; D is unresolved. This CDR3 spans 13 amino acids. Trimming cost V 4 bases and J 1 base, with 7 bases left between them. CDR1 and CDR2 (germline): MRHNA, SNTAGT.